The sequence of this TCR beta chain was determined in a study of cytomegalovirus exposure and HLA in healthy donors. Findings and limits, study-wide: More than 15,000 TCR beta sequences were associated with HLA alleles at 0.05 false discovery rate in a later analysis. Later analysis found that TCR beta chains associated with HLA were more clonally expanded than other, equally common chains.

CDR3 length: 15 residues. J gave up 3 bases and V 4 bases, and 6 bases lay outside the gene matches. The germline V gene has CDR1 MRHNA and CDR2 SNTAGT. About this clone itself: Its antigen is not identified.

Primers included in the PCR were 60 Vbeta and 13 Jbeta primers. Sequencing used immunoSEQ multiplex PCR; TCRdb keeps in-frame clones, though not all of them. The sample includes about 170,000 clones, roughly 80% of them seen just once. The sequence derives from a male donor in good health and CMV-seronegative. The sample comprised PBMCs. The gene calls are TRBV6-4 and TRBJ2-7, with 10 bases lining up with TRBD2. CDR3: CASSAEAGGLYEQYF. The CDR3 DNA follows: TGTGCCAGCAGTGCTGAAGCGGGGGGGCTCTACGAGCAGTACTTC.